One and the same sample provided the 14 T cell receptor beta chains below, sequenced in a study of graft-versus-host responses after intestinal transplantation. Their specific antigens are unknown. Data came from immunoSEQ multiplex PCR; TCRdb stores just in-frame clones and leaves some out. Here the sample spans around 110,000 clones, 90% being singletons. Source: unstimulated CD4+ T cells sorted from spleen or lymph node cells, taken before intestinal transplant. These receptors came from a human donor who received an intestinal transplant.

This rearrangement joins TRBV14 to TRBJ2-7; 9 bases map to TRBD2. This CDR3 contains 15 residues. J lost 4 bases, V lost 5 bases, and 9 bases had no gene match. Germline assignment: CDR1 SGHDN and CDR2 FVKESK. The CDR3 here is CASSASLAGLYEQYF. As DNA, the CDR3 is TGTGCCAGCAGCGCGTCACTAGCGGGCCTATACGAGCAGTACTTC.

The chain joins TRBV2 to TRBJ2-1; tentative D call: TRBD1 (5 bases). Trimming removed 4 bases at V and 7 bases at J, with 14 bases between. The germline CDR1 and CDR2 sequences are SNHLY and FYNNEI. The CDR3 has 14 residues. CDR3 sequence (DNA): TGTGCCAGCAGTGGGGGCCCCCTGGCGAATGAGCAGTTCTTC. Its protein product is CASSGGPLANEQFF. Full variable domain (outside the CDR3, taken from reference TRBV2 and TRBJ2-1): EPEVTQTPSHQVTQMGQEVILRCVPISNHLYFYWYRQILGQKVEFLVSFYNNEISEKSEIFDDQFSVERPDGSNFTLKIRSTKLEDSAMYFCASSGGPLANEQFFGPGTRLTVL.

V gene TRBV12-2 combines with J gene TRBJ2-1; TRBD2 is the table's D call and was not checked against the DNA. TRBV12-2 is described as a pseudogene. CDR3 length: 14 residues. For the CDR3, the DNA is TGTGCAAGTCGCCGGGGACTAGCGGGGGTTGAGCAGTTCTTC. As protein: CASRRGLAGVEQFF.

This clone was counted a few times. The V call is TRBV7-6, the J call TRBJ1-3, with D possibly being TRBD1 (5 bases). Trimming stripped 4 bases from V and 4 bases from J, with 11 bases between. Germline assignment: CDR1 SGHVS and CDR2 FNYEAQ. The CDR3 runs 14 residues. The CDR3 reads CASSSGDSGNTIYF. The CDR3 nucleotides are TGTGCCAGCAGCTCTGGGGACTCGGGAAACACCATATATTTT.

The V gene is TRBV28, the J gene TRBJ1-4; tentative D call: TRBD1 (6 bases). CDR1 and CDR2 (germline): MDHEN, SYDVKM. V lost 4 bases to trimming and J lost 8 bases, with 11 bases between them. There are 13 residues in the CDR3. CDR3 bases: TGTGCCAGCAGTTGGGGGCGCGGGGAAAAACTGTTTTTT. Amino acid sequence: CASSWGRGEKLFF.

The chain recombines TRBV6-1 with TRBJ2-2; 9 nucleotides line up with TRBD2. This CDR3 spans 14 amino acids. The germline gives CDR1 MNHNS, CDR2 SASEGT. V trimming: 6 bases; J trimming: 1 base; junction bases outside the gene matches: 0. The CDR3 loop reads CASRTSGNTGELFF. In nucleotides, the CDR3 is TGTGCCAGCAGGACTAGCGGGAACACCGGGGAGCTGTTTTTT.

This rearrangement joins TRBV5-1 to TRBJ2-7; perhaps TRBD2 as D (6 bases). CDR3 size: 15 residues. CDR1 and CDR2 (germline): SGHRS, YFSETQ. The V and J ends lost 7 bases and 0 bases respectively, with 17 bases between them. CDR3 coding DNA: TGCGCCAGCGCCCCCCGGGGAGGAAGCTCCTACGAGCAGTACTTC. Its translation: CASAPRGGSSYEQYF.

This clone showed up just once. This rearrangement joins TRBV4-3 to TRBJ2-2; possibly TRBD1 for D (5 bases). The CDR3 loop spans 17 amino acids. Germline V lookup: CDR1 LGHNA, CDR2 YSLEER. The ends were cut back, 0 bases at V and 5 bases at J, with 16 bases in the middle. CDR3 residues: CASSQDGQNTITGELFF. The DNA for the CDR3 is TGCGCCAGCAGCCAAGATGGACAAAACACCATTACCGGGGAGCTGTTTTTT.

This chain uses TRBV7-9 with TRBJ1-5, with TRBD1 identical over 8 bases. After removal of 2 bases from V and 5 bases from J, the junction contained 11 bases not matched to a gene. Germline V gives CDR1 SEHNR, CDR2 FQNEAQ (reference sequence). This CDR3 spans 17 amino acids. The CDR3 DNA reads as TGTGCCAGCAGCTTATTTCTCCCGGACAGGGTCGATCAGCCCCAGCATTTT. As protein: CASSLFLPDRVDQPQHF. The complete variable domain, with remaining parts taken from reference TRBV7-9 and TRBJ1-5, reads DTGVSQNPRHKITKRGQNVTFRCDPISEHNRLYWYRQTLGQGPEFLTYFQNEAQLEKSRLLSDRFSAERPKGSFSTLEIQRTEQGDSAMYLCASSLFLPDRVDQPQHFGDGTRLSIL.

The chain couples TRBV5-1 to TRBJ2-3; 9 bases align to TRBD1. CDR3 size: 16 residues. Germline V gene sequence: CDR1 SGHRS, CDR2 YFSETQ. The trim removed 0 bases at V and 1 base at J, leaving 3 bases unmatched. The CDR3 DNA sequence: TGCGCCAGCAGCTTGGACAGGGGGCCGGGCACAGATACGCAGTATTTT. Translation: CASSLDRGPGTDTQYF.

J is TRBJ2-1 and V is TRBV12-5; 14 bases agree with TRBD2. This CDR3 is 17 amino acids long. Trimming removed 6 bases from V and 3 bases from J; junction bases left unmatched: 7. Germline-derived CDR1 and CDR2 are LGHNT and FRNRAP. CDR3 amino acids: CASGPGTSGSHYNEQFF. CDR3 nucleotides: TGTGCTAGTGGCCCCGGGACTAGCGGGAGCCACTACAATGAGCAGTTCTTC.

This sequence joins TRBV5-5 and TRBJ1-1; D is unresolved. CDR1 is SGHKS and CDR2 is YYEKEE in the germline V gene (reference sequence). The V and J ends lost 4 bases and 0 bases respectively, with 7 bases between them. The CDR3 is made up of 13 amino acids. The CDR3 reads CASSPRVNTEAFF. The DNA of the CDR3 is TGTGCCAGCAGCCCGAGGGTGAACACTGAAGCTTTCTTT.

The V call is TRBV4-2, the J call TRBJ2-1; 10 bases match TRBD2. The V and J ends lost 1 base and 0 bases, in that order; junction bases with no gene match: 9. The V gene's germline CDR1 is LGHNA and CDR2 YNFKEQ. This CDR3 is built from 19 residues. The CDR3 is CASSQVFPGLASSYNEQFF. Written as DNA, the CDR3 is TGTGCCAGCAGCCAAGTCTTCCCGGGACTAGCGAGCTCCTACAATGAGCAGTTCTTC.

This clone was detected once. The chain combines TRBV4-1 with TRBJ1-3; 9 bases line up with TRBD1. The germline V gene has CDR1 MGHRA and CDR2 YSYEKL. The CDR3 contains 13 residues. Unmatched junction bases numbered 7, after V lost 0 bases and J lost 16 bases. CDR3 sequence: CASSQEIWTGDYF. CDR3 nucleotide sequence: TGCGCCAGCAGCCAAGAAATTTGGACAGGGGATTATTTT.